This T cell receptor (beta chain) was sequenced for a study of cytomegalovirus exposure and HLA in healthy donors. Findings and caveats of the study: Among TCR beta chains, those listed as cytomegalovirus-associated numbered approximately 150.

In the PCR, 60 Vbeta and 13 Jbeta primers were used. The data were produced by immunoSEQ multiplex PCR, yet TCRdb's version contains in-frame clones alone and is incomplete. This table has about 200,000 clones, 82% appearing once. Note on this clone: The antigen remains unidentified.

Germline V gene lookup returns CDR1 MGHRA and CDR2 YSYEKL. V was clipped by 1 base and J by 2 bases; unmatched bases: 2. This CDR3 comprises 15 residues. Sequencing was carried out using PBMCs. The receptor was derived from a woman in her thirties or forties in good health and CMV-seronegative. The chain has TRBV4-1 and TRBJ2-3, with TRBD2 matching over 8 bases. This CDR3 is CASSQVSGDTDTQYF. The CDR3 nucleotides are TGCGCCAGCAGCCAAGTTAGCGGGGACACAGATACGCAGTATTTT.